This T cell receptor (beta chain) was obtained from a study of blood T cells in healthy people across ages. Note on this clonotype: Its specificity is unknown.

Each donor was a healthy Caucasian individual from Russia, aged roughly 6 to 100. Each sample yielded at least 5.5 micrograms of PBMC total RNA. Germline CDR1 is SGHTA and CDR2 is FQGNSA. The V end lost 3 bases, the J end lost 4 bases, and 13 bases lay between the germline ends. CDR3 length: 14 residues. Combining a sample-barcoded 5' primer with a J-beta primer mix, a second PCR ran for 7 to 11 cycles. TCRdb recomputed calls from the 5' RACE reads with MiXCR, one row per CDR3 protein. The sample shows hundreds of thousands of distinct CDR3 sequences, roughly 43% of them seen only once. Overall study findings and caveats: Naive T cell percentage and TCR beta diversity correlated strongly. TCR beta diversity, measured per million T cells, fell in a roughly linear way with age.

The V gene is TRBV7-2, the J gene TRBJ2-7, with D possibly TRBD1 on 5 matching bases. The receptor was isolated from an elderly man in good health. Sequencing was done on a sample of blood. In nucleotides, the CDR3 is TGTGCCAGCAGCTTGTGGAAAGGGGTATACGAGCAGTACTTC. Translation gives CASSLWKGVYEQYF.